These 32 T cell receptor beta chains were all obtained from the same sample, sequenced in a study of cytomegalovirus exposure and HLA in healthy donors. 60 Vbeta and 13 Jbeta primers were used in PCR. The assay was immunoSEQ multiplex PCR, and TCRdb's table has in-frame clones only and misses some. The sample includes approximately 190,000 clones, approximately 82% of them seen just once. The sequenced sample consisted of PBMCs. Receptors were obtained from a man aged 35 to 55 in good health and CMV-seropositive.

J is TRBJ2-7 and V is TRBV5-1; 9 bases align to TRBD1. V shed 4 bases, J shed 4 bases, and the junction held 12 bases outside the gene matches. The CDR3 sequence is 16 residues long. Looked up from germline, CDR1 is SGHRS and CDR2 is YFSETQ. The CDR3 reads CASSRPRDRDVYEQYF. The CDR3 DNA reads TGCGCCAGCAGCCGACCTAGGGACAGGGATGTATACGAGCAGTACTTC. Full variable domain (rest looked up from reference TRBV5-1 and TRBJ2-7): KAGVTQTPRYLIKTRGQQVTLSCSPISGHRSVSWYQQTPGQGLQFLFEYFSETQRNKGNFPGRFSGRQFSNSRSEMNVSTLELGDSALYLCASSRPRDRDVYEQYFGPGTRLTVT.

The rearrangement uses TRBV19 and TRBJ1-5, with a weak D call TRBD1 (6 bases). The V end lost 4 bases, the J end lost 1 base, and 11 bases lay between the germline ends. CDR1 LNHDA and CDR2 SQIVND come from the germline V gene (reference sequence). CDR3 length equals 15 residues. This CDR3 reads CASSTSQGSNQPQHF. In DNA form, the CDR3 reads TGTGCCAGTAGTACCTCGCAGGGGAGCAATCAGCCCCAGCATTTT.

The chain couples TRBV6-5 to TRBJ2-7; TRBD2 matches at 9 bases. Germline V gene sequence: CDR1 MNHEY, CDR2 SVGAGI. There are 14 residues in the CDR3. V lost 7 bases to trimming and J lost 7 bases; unmatched junction nucleotides: 11. In nucleotides, the CDR3 is TGTGCCAGCAACTTAGGGGGACTAGCTCGGGAGCAGTACTTC. Amino acids: CASNLGGLAREQYF.

This chain uses TRBV5-1 with TRBJ2-7; D ambiguous. This CDR3 comprises 13 residues. Trimming stripped 0 bases from V and 3 bases from J, with 7 bases between. Germline V gene lookup returns CDR1 SGHRS and CDR2 YFSETQ. CDR3 DNA: TGCGCCAGCAGCTTGGTCCAGAACTACGAGCAGTACTTC. It encodes CASSLVQNYEQYF. The variable domain in full, with the rest retrieved from reference TRBV5-1 and TRBJ2-7, is KAGVTQTPRYLIKTRGQQVTLSCSPISGHRSVSWYQQTPGQGLQFLFEYFSETQRNKGNFPGRFSGRQFSNSRSEMNVSTLELGDSALYLCASSLVQNYEQYFGPGTRLTVT.

The genes are TRBV19 and TRBJ2-1, with 8 nucleotides matching TRBD2. Germline CDR1 is LNHDA and CDR2 is SQIVND (reference sequence). Unmatched junction bases numbered 8, after V lost 4 bases and J lost 6 bases. The CDR3 length is 15 residues. The CDR3 DNA is TGTGCCAGTAGTACACTAGCGGTGGAACTCAATGAGCAGTTCTTC. It is translated as CASSTLAVELNEQFF.

The rearrangement joins TRBV9 to TRBJ2-7; weak D call: TRBD1 (5 bases). The CDR3 runs 17 residues. Germline V gene lookup returns CDR1 SGDLS and CDR2 YYNGEE. Deletions cut 8 bases from V and 2 bases from J, with 26 bases between. The CDR3 sequence is CASAVGAWPRNAYEQYF. The DNA for the CDR3 is TGTGCCAGTGCCGTAGGGGCCTGGCCGCGCAACGCCTACGAGCAGTACTTC.

The chain employs TRBV28 and TRBJ2-7; the D gene is possibly TRBD1 (5 bases). V dropped 5 bases and J dropped 2 bases, with 10 bases sitting between them. The CDR3 totals 13 residues. CDR1 and CDR2 (germline): MDHEN, SYDVKM. The CDR3 region is CASSVYRTYEQYF. Written as DNA, the CDR3 is TGTGCCAGCAGTGTATACAGGACCTACGAGCAGTACTTC.

Only one count was recorded for this clone. The J gene is TRBJ2-1, the V gene TRBV6-1; 12 nucleotides line up with TRBD2. From germline, CDR1 is MNHNS and CDR2 SASEGT. V shed 4 bases and J 5 bases; nucleotides not matched to a gene: 3. The CDR3 is made up of 15 amino acids. CDR3 sequence reads: CASSGGLAGNNEQFF. Here the CDR3 DNA reads TGTGCCAGCAGTGGAGGACTAGCGGGAAACAATGAGCAGTTCTTC.

The V and J genes are TRBV29-1 and TRBJ2-7; D is possibly TRBD1 (6 bases). Trimming removed 0 bases from V and 0 bases from J, with 9 bases in between. The CDR3 covers 14 residues. Per germline, CDR1 SQVTM and CDR2 ANQGSEA. In DNA, the CDR3 is TGCAGCGTTGAAGAGGCAGGGGTCTCCTACGAGCAGTACTTC. Translation: CSVEEAGVSYEQYF.

J is TRBJ2-3 and V is TRBV6-1, with D possibly matching TRBD2 (6 bases). This CDR3 comprises 20 residues. The germline V gene encodes CDR1 MNHNS and CDR2 SASEGT. The ends were cut back, 4 bases at V and 2 bases at J, with 28 bases in the middle. The CDR3 nucleotides read TGTGCCAGCAGTGTTGTTATCCCGGGAGCTTCTACTTCAACCACAGATACGCAGTATTTT. Translated, it gives CASSVVIPGASTSTTDTQYF.

V and J are TRBV18 and TRBJ2-1; a possible D gene is TRBD2 (5 bases). This CDR3 spans 11 amino acids. Germline CDR1 reads KGHSH; CDR2 reads LQKENI. V was pared by 4 bases and J by 9 bases, with 7 bases between. This CDR3 is CASSQRLEQFF. In DNA form, the CDR3 reads TGTGCCAGCTCACAGCGGCTTGAGCAGTTCTTC.

V and J are TRBV5-1 and TRBJ2-5, with TRBD2 identical over 9 bases. The CDR3 has 15 amino acids. Germline assignment: CDR1 SGHRS and CDR2 YFSETQ. J lost 5 bases, V lost 4 bases, and 9 bases had no gene match. CDR3 sequence: CASSSDSGSVETQYF. The DNA for the CDR3 is TGCGCCAGCAGCAGCGATAGCGGGAGCGTGGAGACCCAGTACTTC. The variable domain in full, with the rest retrieved from reference TRBV5-1 and TRBJ2-5, is KAGVTQTPRYLIKTRGQQVTLSCSPISGHRSVSWYQQTPGQGLQFLFEYFSETQRNKGNFPGRFSGRQFSNSRSEMNVSTLELGDSALYLCASSSDSGSVETQYFGPGTRLLVL.

This rearrangement joins TRBV7-3 to TRBJ2-7; TRBD1 is a possible D gene (5 bases). CDR1 SGHTA and CDR2 FQGTGA come from the germline V gene. Trimming pared 1 base from V and 7 bases from J, leaving 17 bases between. This CDR3 region has 15 residues. In DNA form, the CDR3 reads TGTGCCAGCAGCTTAATGGGCAGGGCCGATGGGGAGCAGTACTTC. This gives the protein CASSLMGRADGEQYF.

The chain joins TRBV23-1 to TRBJ2-1, with 10 bases fitting TRBD2. TRBV23-1 is an ORF, with its function uncertain. The junction had 8 bases not matched to a gene; V was cut back by 0 bases and J by 6 bases. The CDR3 loop spans 17 amino acids. The CDR3 reads CASSQSAGLAAANEQFF. Written as DNA, the CDR3 is TGCGCCAGCAGTCAATCCGCCGGACTAGCGGCCGCCAATGAGCAGTTCTTC.

The chain joins TRBV28 to TRBJ1-1, with D hard to call. Trimming left V 5 bases short and J 5 bases short, with 12 bases between. Looked up from germline, CDR1 is MDHEN and CDR2 is SYDVKM. This CDR3 has 13 residues. CDR3 protein: CASSPRVHTEAFF. CDR3 in DNA: TGTGCCAGCAGTCCACGGGTTCATACTGAAGCTTTCTTT.

This chain connects TRBV6-5 to TRBJ1-1; D uncertain. The length of the CDR3 is 15 residues. V shed 2 bases and J shed 3 bases, with 13 bases lying between them. The germline CDR1 and CDR2 sequences are MNHEY and SVGAGI. CDR3 amino acids: CASSYRTSADTEAFF. The CDR3 nucleotides are TGTGCCAGCAGTTACCGAACTTCGGCGGACACTGAAGCTTTCTTT.

The count of this clone is one. Here the CDR3 reads CASHETREDGELFF. The CDR3 nucleotides read TGTGCCAGCCACGAAACGCGGGAGGACGGGGAGCTGTTTTTT. This chain joins TRBV7-7 and TRBJ2-2; 8 positions match TRBD2. This CDR3 has 14 amino acids. Germline loops: CDR1 SSHAT, CDR2 FNYEAQ (reference sequence). The ends lost 8 bases at V and 7 bases at J; junction bases unmatched: 9.

The chain links TRBV7-2 to TRBJ1-1; TRBD1 aligns across 9 bases. Germline V CDR1 and CDR2: SGHTA, FQGNSA. This CDR3 has 11 residues. Trimming cost V 4 bases and J 11 bases; bases outside gene matches: 2. The CDR3 DNA is TGTGCCAGCAGCTCCGGGACAGGGGCTTTCTTT. Translating it yields CASSSGTGAFF. The whole variable domain, filled in from reference TRBV7-2 and TRBJ1-1, reads GAGVSQSPSNKVTEKGKDVELRCDPISGHTALYWYRQSLGQGLEFLIYFQGNSAPDKSGLPSDRFSAERTGGSVSTLTIQRTQQEDSAVYLCASSSGTGAFFGQGTRLTVV.

The CDR3 coding sequence is TGTGCCAGCAGTTCCCCGGGCGGGGAGTGGTTGGAGACCCAGTACTTC. This sequence encodes CASSSPGGEWLETQYF. The chain combines TRBV28 with TRBJ2-5; D is perhaps TRBD2 (6 bases). Germline lookup yields CDR1 MDHEN and CDR2 SYDVKM. This CDR3 spans 16 amino acids. The V gene lost 4 bases and the J gene lost 5 bases, with 20 bases spanning the gap.

The gene calls are TRBV7-2 and TRBJ1-1; 8 bases agree with TRBD1. CDR3 size: 14 residues. Germline loops: CDR1 SGHTA, CDR2 FQGNSA. V dropped 5 bases and J dropped 0; count of bases not matched to a gene: 2. The CDR3 nucleotides are TGTGCCAGCAGCCCGGACAGGGTGAACACTGAAGCTTTCTTT. Residues: CASSPDRVNTEAFF.

V gene TRBV6-5 combines with J gene TRBJ1-4, with 10 bases matching TRBD1. The CDR3 consists of 15 residues. V shed 0 bases and J 8 bases; nucleotides not matched to a gene: 3. Germline assignment: CDR1 MNHEY and CDR2 SVGAGI. The CDR3 sequence is CASSYSTGGSEKLFF. CDR3 nucleotides: TGTGCCAGCAGTTACTCGACAGGGGGCTCGGAAAAACTGTTTTTT.

The rearrangement links TRBV18 to TRBJ1-2; TRBD1 agrees at 10 bases. The CDR3 runs 13 residues. The ends lost 6 bases at V and 9 bases at J; junction bases unmatched: 7. CDR1 and CDR2 (germline): KGHSH, LQKENI. The chain's CDR3 is CASSLGQGDSYTF. DNA of the CDR3: TGTGCCAGCTCCCTCGGACAGGGGGATAGCTACACCTTC.

The V and J genes are TRBV7-2 and TRBJ2-1; TRBD2 aligns across 8 bases. Germline CDR1 SGHTA, CDR2 FQGNSA. This CDR3 has 15 residues. The ends lost 5 bases at V and 2 bases at J; junction bases unmatched: 5. The CDR3, as DNA: TGTGCCAGCAGCGCCTCTAGCGGGCCCTACAATGAGCAGTTCTTC. Translated, it gives CASSASSGPYNEQFF.

The chain recombines TRBV5-1 with TRBJ2-1, with D possibly TRBD2 on 5 matching bases. Trimming cost V 4 bases and J 6 bases, with 14 bases left between them. Looked up from germline, CDR1 is SGHRS and CDR2 is YFSETQ. The CDR3 runs 14 residues. CDR3: CASSIASKGNEQFF. The DNA for the CDR3 is TGCGCCAGCAGCATAGCGTCTAAGGGCAATGAGCAGTTCTTC.

The rearrangement uses TRBV6-1 and TRBJ1-3; D is unresolved. V lost 2 bases and J 3 bases, leaving 11 bases between the germline ends. CDR1 and CDR2 (germline): MNHNS, SASEGT. CDR3 length: 15 residues. CDR3 amino acids: CASSESSVYGNTIYF. DNA of the CDR3: TGTGCCAGCAGTGAAAGTTCAGTTTATGGAAACACCATATATTTT.

This chain connects TRBV27 to TRBJ2-3, with a weak D call TRBD2 (7 bases). The CDR3 is 17 amino acids. Germline V gene lookup returns CDR1 MNHEY and CDR2 SMNVEV (reference sequence). V was pared by 3 bases and J by 3 bases, with 19 bases between. CDR3 residues: CASSFFGGGSGTDTQYF. The CDR3 coding sequence is TGTGCCAGCAGTTTTTTCGGGGGCGGGAGTGGTACAGATACGCAGTATTTT.

This chain links TRBV19 with TRBJ2-7, with 8 bases that match TRBD1. Germline CDR1 reads LNHDA; CDR2 reads SQIVND (reference sequence). V gave up 9 bases and J gave up 7 bases; unmatched junction bases: 17. The CDR3 length is 15 residues. CDR3 region: CASASQGQGLSEQYF. For the CDR3, the DNA is TGTGCCAGCGCCTCTCAAGGACAGGGTTTGAGTGAGCAGTACTTC.

V gene TRBV2 combines with J gene TRBJ1-2; 7 bases are shared with TRBD1. Unmatched junction bases numbered 6, after V lost 4 bases and J lost 7 bases. CDR3 size: 13 residues. Germline CDR1 is SNHLY and CDR2 is FYNNEI. DNA for the CDR3: TGTGCCAGCAGTGGGGGGGACAGTCCTGGCTACACCTTC. Translation: CASSGGDSPGYTF.

The genes are TRBV19 and TRBJ1-2, with TRBD1 matching 11 bases. Germline-derived CDR1 and CDR2 are LNHDA and SQIVND (reference sequence). After removal of 3 bases from V and 6 bases from J, the junction contained 9 bases not matched to a gene. The CDR3 spans 16 residues. DNA of the CDR3: TGTGCCAGTAGTATGATACCGGGACAGGGGGTAGATGGCTACACCTTC. Its translation: CASSMIPGQGVDGYTF.

Worth noting for this clone: The same CDR3 can be traced to other DNA sequences in this sample. This chain uses TRBV7-2 with TRBJ2-7; possible D gene TRBD1, 6 bases. This CDR3 spans 13 amino acids. Trimming removed 0 bases from V and 4 bases from J, with 7 bases in between. The germline V gene encodes CDR1 SGHTA and CDR2 FQGNSA. The CDR3 bases are TGTGCCAGCAGCTTAGCGCAGGGGTACGAGCAGTACTTC. Translating gives CASSLAQGYEQYF.

The V call is TRBV28, the J call TRBJ2-1, with D possibly TRBD2 on 6 matching bases. Germline V gene data show CDR1 as MDHEN and CDR2 as SYDVKM. V was trimmed by 4 bases and J by 2 bases, leaving 15 bases between them. There are 16 residues in the CDR3. Here the CDR3 DNA reads TGTGCCAGCAGTTCCCCAGTTGCGGGAACCTACAATGAGCAGTTCTTC. It codes for CASSSPVAGTYNEQFF.

This rearrangement joins TRBV4-3 to TRBJ2-1, with D tentatively TRBD2 (7 bases). The CDR3 has 16 residues. Germline CDR1 reads LGHNA; CDR2 reads YSLEER. Trimming took off 0 bases at V and 3 bases at J, with 12 bases between the two ends. CDR3 nucleotides: TGCGCCAGCAGCCAAGAAGGGGGGGAGGACTACAATGAGCAGTTCTTC. Translation gives CASSQEGGEDYNEQFF.